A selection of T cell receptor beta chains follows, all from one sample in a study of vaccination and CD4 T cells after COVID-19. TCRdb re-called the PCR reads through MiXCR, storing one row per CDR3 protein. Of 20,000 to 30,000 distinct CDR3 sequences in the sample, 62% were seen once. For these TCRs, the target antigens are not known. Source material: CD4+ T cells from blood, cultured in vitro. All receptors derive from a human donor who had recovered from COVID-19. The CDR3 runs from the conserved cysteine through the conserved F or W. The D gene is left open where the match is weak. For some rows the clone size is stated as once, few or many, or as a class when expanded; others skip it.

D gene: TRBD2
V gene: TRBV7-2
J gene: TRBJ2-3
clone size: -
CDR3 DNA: TGTGCCAGCAACCAAAAAGCCAGCGGGAGGGGGGGGGGTACGCAGTATTTT
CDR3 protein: CASNQKASGRGGGTQYF

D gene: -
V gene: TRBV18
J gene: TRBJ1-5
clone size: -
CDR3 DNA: TGTGCCAGCTCCCTCGAATTCAATCAGCCCCAGCATTTT
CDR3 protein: CASSLEFNQPQHF

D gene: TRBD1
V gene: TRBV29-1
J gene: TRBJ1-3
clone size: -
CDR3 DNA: TGCAGCGTTGTCACCAGGGGGTCTGGAAACACCATATATTTT
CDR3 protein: CSVVTRGSGNTIYF

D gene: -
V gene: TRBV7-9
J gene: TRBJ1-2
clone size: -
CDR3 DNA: TGTGCCAGCAGCCCAGGGACCACCCTGGGGACAAACTATGGCTACACCTTC
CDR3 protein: CASSPGTTLGTNYGYTF

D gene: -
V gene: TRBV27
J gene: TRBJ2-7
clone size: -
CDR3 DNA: TGTGCCAGCAGTTTAATTGGGCCTTCTAGGGACGAGCAGTACTTC
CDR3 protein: CASSLIGPSRDEQYF

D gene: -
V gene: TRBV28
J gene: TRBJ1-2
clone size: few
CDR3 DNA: TGTGCCAGCAGTGAGAGAGGCTACACCTTC
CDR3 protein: CASSERGYTF

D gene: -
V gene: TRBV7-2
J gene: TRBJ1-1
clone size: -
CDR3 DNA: TGCGCCAGCAGCCTCACCGACGGGAGGAACACTGAAGCTTTCTTT
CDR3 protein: CASSLTDGRNTEAFF

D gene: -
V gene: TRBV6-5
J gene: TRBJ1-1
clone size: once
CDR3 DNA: TGTGCCAGCAGTTATCGAGGTGGGCCAACGGACACTGAAGCTTTCTTT
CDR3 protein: CASSYRGGPTDTEAFF

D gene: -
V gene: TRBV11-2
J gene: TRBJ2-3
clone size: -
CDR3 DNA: TGTGCCAGCAGCCCCGCCACCCGGCGCACAGATACGCAGTATTTT
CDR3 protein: CASSPATRRTDTQYF

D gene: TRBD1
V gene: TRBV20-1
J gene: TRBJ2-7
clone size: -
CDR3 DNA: TGCAGCGGCCGGACAGGGCCTCTGTTGAGCGAGCAGTACTTC
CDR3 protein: CSGRTGPLLSEQYF

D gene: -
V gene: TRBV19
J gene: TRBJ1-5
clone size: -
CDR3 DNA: TGTGCCAGTAGTATTTCCCCTGGGAATCAGCCCCAGCATTTT
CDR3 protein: CASSISPGNQPQHF

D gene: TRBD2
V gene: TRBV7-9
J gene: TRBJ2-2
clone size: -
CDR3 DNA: TGTGCCACCGCGGGAGGGGGCCCGAACACCGGGGAGCTGTTTTTT
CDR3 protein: CATAGGGPNTGELFF

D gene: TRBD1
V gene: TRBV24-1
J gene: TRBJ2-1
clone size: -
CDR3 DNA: TGTGCCACCGCAGCTGCCGGGACAGTAAACAATGAGCAGTTCTTC
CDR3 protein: CATAAAGTVNNEQFF

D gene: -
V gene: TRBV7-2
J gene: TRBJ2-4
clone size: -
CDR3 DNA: TGTGCCAGCAGCTTCGTGGCCGGGAAAAACATTCAGTACTTC
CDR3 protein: CASSFVAGKNIQYF

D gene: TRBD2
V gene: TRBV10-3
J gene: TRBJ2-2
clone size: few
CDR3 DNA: TGTGCCATCAGTCCGGGACTAGCGGGAGGAGGGGACCGCGGGGAGCTGTTTTTT
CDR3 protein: CAISPGLAGGGDRGELFF

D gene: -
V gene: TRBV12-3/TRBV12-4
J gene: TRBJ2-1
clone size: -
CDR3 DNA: TGTGCCACTCAGAGGGGGAGCTCCTACAATGAGCAGTTCTTC
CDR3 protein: CATQRGSSYNEQFF

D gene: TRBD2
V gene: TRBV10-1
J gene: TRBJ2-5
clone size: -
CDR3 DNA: TGCGCCAGCAGTGATCGGTCTAGCGGGAGCTGTATGGGGGAGACCCAGAACTTC
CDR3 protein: CASSDRSSGSCMGETQNF

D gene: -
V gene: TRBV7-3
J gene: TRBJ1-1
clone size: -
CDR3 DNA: TGTGCCAGCAGCTTAAATGGGGAAAGGTACACTGAAGCTTTCTTT
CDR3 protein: CASSLNGERYTEAFF

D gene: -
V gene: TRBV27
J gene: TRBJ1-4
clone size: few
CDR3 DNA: TGTGCCAGCAGGGGGGTTAATGGGGAAAAACTGTTTTTT
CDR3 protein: CASRGVNGEKLFF

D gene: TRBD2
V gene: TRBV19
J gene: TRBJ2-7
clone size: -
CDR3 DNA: TGTGCCAGTAGTATAGCGGGGGGACTGCACTACGAGCAGTACTTC
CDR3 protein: CASSIAGGLHYEQYF

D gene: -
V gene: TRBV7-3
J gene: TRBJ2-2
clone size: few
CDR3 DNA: TGTGCCAGCAGGCCCGACATATCGAACACCGGGGAGCTGTTTTTT
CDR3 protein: CASRPDISNTGELFF

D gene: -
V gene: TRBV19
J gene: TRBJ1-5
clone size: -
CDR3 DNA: TGTGCCAGTAGTCGGGACCTCCCATCAGGCCACCAGCATTTT
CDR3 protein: CASSRDLPSGHQHF

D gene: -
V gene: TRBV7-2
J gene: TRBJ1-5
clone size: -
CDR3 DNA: TGTGCCAGCAGCTTACGTATCGGGGGTGGCAATCAGCCCCAGCATTTT
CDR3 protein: CASSLRIGGGNQPQHF

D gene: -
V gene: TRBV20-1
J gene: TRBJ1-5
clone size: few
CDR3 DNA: TGCAGTGCTAGAGTCGGGATGTGGCAGCCCCAGCATTTT
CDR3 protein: CSARVGMWQPQHF

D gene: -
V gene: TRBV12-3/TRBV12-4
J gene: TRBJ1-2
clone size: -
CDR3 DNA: TGTGCCAGCAGTCCACAGGATAACTATGGCTACACCTTC
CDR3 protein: CASSPQDNYGYTF

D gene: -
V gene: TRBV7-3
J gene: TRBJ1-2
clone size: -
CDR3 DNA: TGTGCCAGCAGCCCCCAGTCAAACTATGGCTACACCTTC
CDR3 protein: CASSPQSNYGYTF

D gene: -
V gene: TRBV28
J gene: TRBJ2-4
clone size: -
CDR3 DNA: TGTGCCAGCAGTCCTCGGGACAAAAACATTCAGTACTTC
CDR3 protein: CASSPRDKNIQYF

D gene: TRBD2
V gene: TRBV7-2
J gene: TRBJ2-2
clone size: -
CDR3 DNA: TGTGCCAGCAGCGAGGCGGGGGCCGGGGAGCTGTTTTTT
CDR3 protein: CASSEAGAGELFF

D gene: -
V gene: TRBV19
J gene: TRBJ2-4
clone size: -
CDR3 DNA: TGTGCCAGTAGTATGGGAGATTGGACTTCGATCCTAGCCAAAAACATTCAGTACTTC
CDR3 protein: CASSMGDWTSILAKNIQYF

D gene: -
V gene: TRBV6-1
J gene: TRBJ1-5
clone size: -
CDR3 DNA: TGTGCCAGCAGGCCGCAGGGGATAAGCAATCAGCCCCAGCATTTT
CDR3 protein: CASRPQGISNQPQHF

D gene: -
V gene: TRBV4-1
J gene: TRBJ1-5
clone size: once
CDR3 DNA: TGCGCCAGCAGCCAAGGCCTGGGGGGTGGAGGTCAGCCCCAGCATTTT
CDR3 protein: CASSQGLGGGGQPQHF

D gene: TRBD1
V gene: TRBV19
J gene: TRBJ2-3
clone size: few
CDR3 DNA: TGTGCCAGTAGTAGACGGGACAGGGCAGATACGCAGTATTTT
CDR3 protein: CASSRRDRADTQYF

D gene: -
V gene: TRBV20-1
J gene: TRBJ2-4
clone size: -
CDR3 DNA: TGCAGTGCCCCGCGTACCCTAGGCAAAAACATTCAGTACTTC
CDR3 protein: CSAPRTLGKNIQYF

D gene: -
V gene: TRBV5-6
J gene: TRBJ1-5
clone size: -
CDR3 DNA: TGTGCCAGCAGCTTGCGACACAATCAGCCCCAGCATTTT
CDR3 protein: CASSLRHNQPQHF

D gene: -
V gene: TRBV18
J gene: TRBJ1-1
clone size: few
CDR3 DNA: TGTGCCAGCTCGCCTAGTAGGCAGAACACTGAAGCTTTCTTT
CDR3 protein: CASSPSRQNTEAFF

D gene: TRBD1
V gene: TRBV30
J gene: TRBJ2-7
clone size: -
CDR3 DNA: TGTGCCCAGAGACAGGGGGTAGGAGGCGAGCAGTACTTC
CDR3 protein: CAQRQGVGGEQYF

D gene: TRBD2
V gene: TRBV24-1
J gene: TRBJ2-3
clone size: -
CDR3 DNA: TGTGCCGCCACTAGCGAAAACACAGATACGCAGTATTTT
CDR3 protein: CAATSENTDTQYF

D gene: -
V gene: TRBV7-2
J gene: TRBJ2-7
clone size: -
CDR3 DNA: TGTGCCAGCAGCGCCAGCGGTGTAGGCACCTACGAGCAGTACTTC
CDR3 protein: CASSASGVGTYEQYF

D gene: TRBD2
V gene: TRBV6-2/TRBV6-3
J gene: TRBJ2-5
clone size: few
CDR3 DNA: TGTGCCAGCAGTTTAGGACTAGCGGAAGAGACCCAGTACTTC
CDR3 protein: CASSLGLAEETQYF

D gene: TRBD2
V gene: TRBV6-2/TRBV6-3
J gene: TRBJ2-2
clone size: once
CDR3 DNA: TGTGCCAGCAGACAAAGCGGGGGAAACACCGGGGAGCTGTTTTTT
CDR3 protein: CASRQSGGNTGELFF

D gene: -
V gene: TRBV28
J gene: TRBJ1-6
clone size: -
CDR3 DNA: TGTGCCACCAAACCTACGAGGGGGGGTTCTAATTCACCCCTCCACTTT
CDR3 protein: CATKPTRGGSNSPLHF

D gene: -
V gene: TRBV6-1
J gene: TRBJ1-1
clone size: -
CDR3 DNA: TGTGCCAGCAGTGTTGGATTTGGGAGGGGAGAGAACACTGAAGCTTTCTTT
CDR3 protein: CASSVGFGRGENTEAFF

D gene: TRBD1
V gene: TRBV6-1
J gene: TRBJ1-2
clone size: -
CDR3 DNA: TGTGCCAGCAGCCAGGGGGTGCGGGGCTACACCTTC
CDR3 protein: CASSQGVRGYTF

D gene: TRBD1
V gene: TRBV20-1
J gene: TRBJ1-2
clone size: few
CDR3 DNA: TGCAGTGCTAGCAAAACAGGGGGCAGGTATGGCTACACCTTC
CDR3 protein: CSASKTGGRYGYTF

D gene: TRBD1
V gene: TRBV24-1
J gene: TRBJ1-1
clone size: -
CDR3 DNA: TGTGCCACCAGTCCCGGGACAGGGAGGGACACTGAAGCTTTCTTT
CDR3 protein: CATSPGTGRDTEAFF

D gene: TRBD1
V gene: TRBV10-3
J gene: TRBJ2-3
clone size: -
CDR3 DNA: TGTGCCATCAGTGAGTCGGGGCAGGGGGCAGATACGCAGTATTTT
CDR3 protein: CAISESGQGADTQYF

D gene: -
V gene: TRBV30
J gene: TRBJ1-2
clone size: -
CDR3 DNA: TGTGCCTGGAGTGTACTTCCGCCGCGGGTTGGTGGCTACACCTTC
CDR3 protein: CAWSVLPPRVGGYTF

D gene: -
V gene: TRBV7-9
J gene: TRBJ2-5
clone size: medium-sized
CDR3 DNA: TGTGCCAGCAGCAGAGCGGGCGGGCAAGAGACCCAGTACTTC
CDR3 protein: CASSRAGGQETQYF

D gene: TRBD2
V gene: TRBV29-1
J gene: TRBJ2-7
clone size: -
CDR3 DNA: TGCAGCGTTCGGACTAGCGGGAGGTCCGAGCAGTACTTC
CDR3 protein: CSVRTSGRSEQYF

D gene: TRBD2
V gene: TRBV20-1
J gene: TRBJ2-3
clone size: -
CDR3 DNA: TGCAGTGCTAGGGCGCCGTTGCCGGGAGGATCTTCTAGCACAGATACGCAGTATTTT
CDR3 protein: CSARAPLPGGSSSTDTQYF